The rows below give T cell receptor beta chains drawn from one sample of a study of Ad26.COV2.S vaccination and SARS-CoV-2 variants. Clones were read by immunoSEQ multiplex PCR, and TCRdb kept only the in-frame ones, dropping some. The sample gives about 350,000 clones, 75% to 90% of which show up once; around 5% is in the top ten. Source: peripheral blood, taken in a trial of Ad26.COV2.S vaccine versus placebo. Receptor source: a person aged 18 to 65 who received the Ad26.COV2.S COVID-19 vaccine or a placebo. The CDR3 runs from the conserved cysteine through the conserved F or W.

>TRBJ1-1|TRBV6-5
CASSSPSVNTEAFF
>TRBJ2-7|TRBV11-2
CASSPRAQGGEQYF
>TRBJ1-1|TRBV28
CASRGTGVTEAFF
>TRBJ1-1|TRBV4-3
CASSQDRGGTEAFF
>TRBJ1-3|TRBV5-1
CASSWDVNSGNTIYF
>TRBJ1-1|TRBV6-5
CASSSAKTVNTEAFF
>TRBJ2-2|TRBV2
CASSRRETGELFF
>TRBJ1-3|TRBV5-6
CASSPGLAGNTIYF
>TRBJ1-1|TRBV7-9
CASSLASRGPNTEAFF
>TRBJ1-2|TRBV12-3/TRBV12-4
CASRWTGVGGYTF
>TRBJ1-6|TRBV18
CASSLSAARGNSPLHF
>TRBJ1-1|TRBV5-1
CASSPLVQNTEAFF
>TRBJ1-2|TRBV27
CASSGWGAWGGYTF
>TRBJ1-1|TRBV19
CASSMTGYTEAFF
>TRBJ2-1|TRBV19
CASSIGAGRLAGGPVYNEQFF
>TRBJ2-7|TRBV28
CASRYSYEQYF
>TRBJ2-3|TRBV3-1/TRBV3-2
CASSQGTPVGTQYF
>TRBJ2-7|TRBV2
CASSHGQNQQYF
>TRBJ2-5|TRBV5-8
CASSLTGPYQGTQYF
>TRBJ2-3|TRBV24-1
CATSELAGTTDTQYF
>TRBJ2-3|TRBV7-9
CASSVGGLAGTTDTQYF
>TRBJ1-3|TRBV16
CAGSLQGDGNTIYF
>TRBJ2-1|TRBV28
CASSLRASGRRRNEQFF
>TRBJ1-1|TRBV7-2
CASSSNQGALTEAFF
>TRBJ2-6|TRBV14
CASSYHRGRSSGANVLTF
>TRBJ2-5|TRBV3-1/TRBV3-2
CASSHLSQRQTQYF
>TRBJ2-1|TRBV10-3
CAISEAGINEQFF
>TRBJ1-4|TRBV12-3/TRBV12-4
CASRDSGYEKLFF